Below, 4 T cell receptor beta chains from the same sample are listed, as sequenced in a study of cytomegalovirus exposure and HLA in healthy donors. The PCR had 60 Vbeta and 13 Jbeta primers. Produced via immunoSEQ multiplex PCR; TCRdb's table is partial and in-frame only. The sample has approximately 85,000 clones, about four fifths seen once. The specimen was PBMCs. All receptors derive from a man in his fifties or sixties in good health and CMV-seropositive.

The chain uses TRBV10-1 and TRBJ2-3, with D hard to call. Trimming took off 1 base at V and 7 bases at J, with 6 bases between the two ends. CDR3 size: 12 residues. Germline assignment: CDR1 WNHNN and CDR2 SYGVQD (reference sequence). CDR3 amino acids: CASSEYSNTQYF. The CDR3 DNA reads TGCGCCAGCAGTGAGTACTCAAATACGCAGTATTTT.

The chain is built from TRBV12-5 and TRBJ2-1, with D possibly TRBD2 on 5 matching bases. CDR3 length: 16 residues. V was trimmed by 0 bases and J by 2 bases, leaving 11 bases between them. In germline, CDR1 is LGHNT, CDR2 FRNRAP. CDR3 region: CASGLVLSGPYNEQFF. CDR3 nucleotides: TGTGCTAGTGGTTTGGTACTAAGCGGCCCCTACAATGAGCAGTTCTTC.

The chain couples TRBV30 to TRBJ2-7; no clear D. V lost 3 bases, J lost 3 bases, and 12 bases lay in between. The CDR3 covers 13 residues. Germline lookup yields CDR1 GTSNPN and CDR2 SVGIG (reference sequence). CDR3 amino acids: CAWRASPVYEQYF. DNA of the CDR3: TGTGCCTGGAGAGCCTCACCGGTCTACGAGCAGTACTTC.

The chain has TRBV7-2 and TRBJ2-1; 8 positions agree with TRBD2. The CDR3 has 17 amino acids. After removal of 5 bases from V and 0 bases from J, the junction contained 9 bases not matched to a gene. Looked up from germline, CDR1 is SGHTA and CDR2 is FQGNSA. The CDR3 region is CASSPGSLAGSYNEQFF. As DNA, the CDR3 is TGTGCCAGCAGCCCGGGGAGCCTAGCGGGCTCCTACAATGAGCAGTTCTTC.